This T cell receptor beta chain originates from a study of T cell repertoires in cytomegalovirus infection. J lost 2 bases, V lost 8 bases, and 13 bases had no gene match. Germline V lookup: CDR1 LNHDA, CDR2 SQIVND (reference sequence). The CDR3 extends over 16 amino acids. TCRdb analysed the reads with MiXCR anew, one entry per CDR3 protein. Of under 350,000 distinct CDR3 sequences listed, about a tenth are singletons. Sequenced material: PBMCs. The chain employs TRBV19 and TRBJ2-3; 7 bases align to TRBD2. This TCR was sampled from a human donor in good health (CMV status not recorded). Some clones in this sample may be carry-over from other donors' samples. The CDR3 loop reads CASRAGRTPYTDTQYF. The CDR3 nucleotides are TGTGCCAGTCGAGCGGGGAGAACTCCGTACACAGATACGCAGTATTTT.